The 20 T cell receptor beta chains given below trace back to one sample, sequenced in a study of T cell responses to AZD1222 COVID-19 vaccine. Assay used: immunoSEQ multiplex PCR; TCRdb lists only in-frame clones, some missing. The table lists roughly 120,000 clones, about 87% of them singletons. The input for sequencing was peripheral blood, taken on day 0 of AZD1222 vaccination. These receptors were obtained from an adult in good health.

This chain joins TRBV4-2 and TRBJ2-1, with D perhaps being TRBD1 or TRBD2 (5 bases each). V shed 3 bases and J shed 5 bases, with 17 bases lying between them. The CDR3 runs 16 residues. The germline gives CDR1 LGHNA, CDR2 YNFKEQ. The CDR3 region is CASSQKGRAENNEQFF. As DNA, the CDR3 is TGTGCCAGCAGCCAGAAGGGGAGAGCGGAAAACAATGAGCAGTTCTTC.

The V and J genes are TRBV5-1 and TRBJ2-5; D is undetermined. Trimming shortened V by 4 bases and J by 7 bases, and 14 bases separated the two germline ends. Germline V CDR1 and CDR2: SGHRS, YFSETQ. CDR3 size: 13 residues. DNA for the CDR3: TGCGCCAGCAGCGGGCCCCTATCGGGGACCCAGTACTTC. Protein product: CASSGPLSGTQYF. The full variable domain, completed using reference TRBV5-1 and TRBJ2-5, is KAGVTQTPRYLIKTRGQQVTLSCSPISGHRSVSWYQQTPGQGLQFLFEYFSETQRNKGNFPGRFSGRQFSNSRSEMNVSTLELGDSALYLCASSGPLSGTQYFGPGTRLLVL.

This clone showed up just once. V is TRBV27 and J is TRBJ2-2, with D tentatively TRBD2 (6 bases). Trimming pared 2 bases from V and 5 bases from J, leaving 15 bases between. This CDR3 is 16 amino acids long. Germline V gene sequence: CDR1 MNHEY, CDR2 SMNVEV (reference sequence). The CDR3 region is CASSLRARGGTGELFF. CDR3 in DNA: TGTGCCAGCAGTTTAAGGGCTAGAGGAGGGACCGGGGAGCTGTTTTTT.

This clone was seen once. This chain joins TRBV30 and TRBJ2-7; TRBD2 matches at 14 bases. CDR1 is GTSNPN, CDR2 SVGIG, per germline (reference sequence). The CDR3 runs 19 residues. V gave up 4 bases and J gave up 3 bases; unmatched junction bases: 17. The CDR3 is CAWTDGGTSGSRAYYEQYF. The CDR3 coding sequence is TGTGCCTGGACCGATGGTGGGACTAGCGGGAGCCGGGCCTACTACGAGCAGTACTTC.

The chain recombines TRBV27 with TRBJ1-1; D is uncertain. The CDR3 extends over 12 amino acids. V shed 8 bases and J shed 5 bases, with 12 bases lying between them. CDR1 is MNHEY, CDR2 SMNVEV, per germline (reference sequence). The CDR3 DNA reads as TGTGCCAGCGGGCCGTTAGGGACTGAAGCTTTCTTT. Translation gives CASGPLGTEAFF.

This clone was seen only a few times. This chain connects TRBV25-1 to TRBJ1-4, with D perhaps matching TRBD1 (6 bases). Germline CDR1 is MGHDK and CDR2 is SYGVNS. The V end was cut by 0 bases, the J end by 7 bases, with 12 bases between. The CDR3 has 15 residues. CDR3 DNA: TGTGCCAGCAGTGAATATAGAGGGGGAATTGAAAAACTGTTTTTT. Its translation is CASSEYRGGIEKLFF.

This chain links TRBV30 with TRBJ1-2; TRBD1 agrees at 8 bases. This CDR3 has 12 amino acids. The germline gives CDR1 GTSNPN, CDR2 SVGIG (reference sequence). With 5 bases clipped from V and 6 bases from J, the junction kept 5 bases outside the gene matches. CDR3 protein: CAWVGQGHGYTF. CDR3 bases: TGTGCCTGGGTCGGACAGGGCCATGGCTACACCTTC.

The table lists this clone with a count of one. The chain employs TRBV29-1 and TRBJ1-1, with D perhaps TRBD1 (6 bases). This CDR3 contains 13 residues. V was shortened by 7 bases and J by 0 bases, with 12 bases between the two germline ends. Germline V gene data show CDR1 as SQVTM and CDR2 as ANQGSEA. The CDR3 loop reads CSAGDKVNTEAFF. DNA for the CDR3: TGCAGCGCCGGGGACAAAGTGAACACTGAAGCTTTCTTT.

The chain is built from TRBV11-2 and TRBJ1-3; D is uncertain. V was clipped by 1 base and J by 9 bases, with 16 bases between them. The CDR3 sequence is 15 residues long. Germline V lookup: CDR1 SGHAT, CDR2 FQNNGV. The CDR3 spells CASSLAGDTRATIYF. The CDR3, as DNA: TGTGCCAGCAGCTTAGCAGGCGATACTCGGGCCACCATATATTTT.

The table lists this clone with a count of one. V is TRBV3-1 (or the pseudogene TRBV3-2) and J is TRBJ2-3, with 12 nucleotides matching TRBD2. With V trimmed by 6 bases and J by 6 bases, 4 bases remained unmatched. Germline lookup yields CDR1 LGHDT and CDR2 YNNKEL (reference sequence). The CDR3 is made up of 14 amino acids. Written as DNA, the CDR3 is TGTGCCAGCAGACGACTAGCGGGGGACGATACGCAGTATTTT. It translates to CASRRLAGDDTQYF.

The V call is TRBV29-1, the J call TRBJ2-2; tentative D call: TRBD2 (6 bases). The germline gives CDR1 SQVTM, CDR2 ANQGSEA. This CDR3 is built from 13 residues. Trimming cost V 7 bases and J 3 bases, with 12 bases left between them. CDR3 residues: CSGGTLYTGELFF. In nucleotides, the CDR3 is TGCAGCGGGGGGACTCTATACACCGGGGAGCTGTTTTTT.

V gene TRBV27 combines with J gene TRBJ2-7; 12 nucleotides agree with TRBD2. The length of the CDR3 is 13 residues. Germline trimming cut 6 bases from V and 9 bases from J; bases unmatched to any gene: 6. Germline V gene sequence: CDR1 MNHEY, CDR2 SMNVEV (reference sequence). The CDR3 nucleotides are TGTGCCAGCAGCCCGACTAGCGGGAGAAGGCAGTACTTC. Translation gives CASSPTSGRRQYF.

CDR3: CASSLRKTGDYGYTF. In DNA, the CDR3 is TGCGCCAGCAGCCTGCGAAAGACAGGGGACTATGGCTACACCTTC. The V and J genes are TRBV4-3 and TRBJ1-2; 8 nucleotides match TRBD1. This CDR3 spans 15 amino acids. CDR1 and CDR2 from the germline V gene are LGHNA and YSLEER. Trimming at V came to 4 bases and at J to 3 bases, leaving 7 bases not matched to a gene.

J is TRBJ1-1 and V is TRBV7-9; the D is unclear. Per the germline V gene, CDR1 is SEHNR and CDR2 is FQNEAQ (reference sequence). The V and J ends lost 4 bases and 1 base respectively, with 13 bases between them. The CDR3 has 15 residues. The CDR3 DNA sequence: TGTGCCAGCAGCTACCCTCTTGAGACGAACACTGAAGCTTTCTTT. Residues: CASSYPLETNTEAFF. Full variable domain (outside the CDR3, taken from reference TRBV7-9 and TRBJ1-1): DTGVSQNPRHKITKRGQNVTFRCDPISEHNRLYWYRQTLGQGPEFLTYFQNEAQLEKSRLLSDRFSAERPKGSFSTLEIQRTEQGDSAMYLCASSYPLETNTEAFFGQGTRLTVV.

The rearrangement joins TRBV7-9 to TRBJ2-7, with 8 nucleotides matching TRBD2. Germline-derived CDR1 and CDR2 are SEHNR and FQNEAQ (reference sequence). The CDR3 contains 15 residues. With V trimmed by 6 bases and J by 2 bases, 9 bases remained unmatched. The CDR3 bases are TGTGCCAGCAGTCCCCCGGGACTAGGACCCTACGAGCAGTACTTC. This encodes CASSPPGLGPYEQYF.

The table lists this clone with a few counts. The chain is built from TRBV27 and TRBJ2-1, with TRBD2 as a possible D gene (5 bases). Germline CDR1 MNHEY, CDR2 SMNVEV (reference sequence). V lost 3 bases and J 9 bases, leaving 9 bases between the germline ends. The CDR3 sequence is 12 residues long. The CDR3 protein is CASSLVRGEQFF. In DNA form, the CDR3 reads TGTGCCAGCAGTTTGGTTCGGGGTGAGCAGTTCTTC.

CDR3 nucleotides: TGTGCCAGCAGCTTAGCGCTGGACGAGGAAAAACTGTTTTTT. This gives the protein CASSLALDEEKLFF. This rearrangement joins TRBV7-9 to TRBJ1-4, with D unclear. The CDR3 sequence is 14 residues long. V was cut by 0 bases and J by 8 bases, with 10 bases left in between. Germline-derived CDR1 and CDR2 are SEHNR and FQNEAQ (reference sequence).

The chain carries TRBV20-1 and TRBJ1-2; TRBD1 aligns across 7 bases. CDR3 length: 8 amino acids. V shed 6 bases and J 13 bases; nucleotides not matched to a gene: 2. The germline gives CDR1 DFQATT, CDR2 SNEGSKA (reference sequence). The CDR3: CSAGTVTF. CDR3 bases: TGCAGTGCCGGGACAGTCACCTTC.

CDR3 in DNA: TGTGCCAGCAGAACAGGGGAATTCCAGGAGACCCAGTACTTC. Its translation: CASRTGEFQETQYF. This sequence joins TRBV2 and TRBJ2-5; TRBD1 matches 7 bases. J lost 5 bases, V lost 6 bases, and 9 bases had no gene match. Germline CDR1 SNHLY, CDR2 FYNNEI. CDR3 size: 14 residues.

The genes are TRBV9 and TRBJ1-1; D call uncertain. The V end lost 0 bases, the J end lost 1 base, and 7 bases lay between the germline ends. Looked up from germline, CDR1 is SGDLS and CDR2 is YYNGEE. This CDR3 contains 14 residues. CDR3 sequence reads: CASSVVEGNTEAFF. CDR3 coding DNA: TGTGCCAGCAGCGTAGTAGAGGGGAACACTGAAGCTTTCTTT.